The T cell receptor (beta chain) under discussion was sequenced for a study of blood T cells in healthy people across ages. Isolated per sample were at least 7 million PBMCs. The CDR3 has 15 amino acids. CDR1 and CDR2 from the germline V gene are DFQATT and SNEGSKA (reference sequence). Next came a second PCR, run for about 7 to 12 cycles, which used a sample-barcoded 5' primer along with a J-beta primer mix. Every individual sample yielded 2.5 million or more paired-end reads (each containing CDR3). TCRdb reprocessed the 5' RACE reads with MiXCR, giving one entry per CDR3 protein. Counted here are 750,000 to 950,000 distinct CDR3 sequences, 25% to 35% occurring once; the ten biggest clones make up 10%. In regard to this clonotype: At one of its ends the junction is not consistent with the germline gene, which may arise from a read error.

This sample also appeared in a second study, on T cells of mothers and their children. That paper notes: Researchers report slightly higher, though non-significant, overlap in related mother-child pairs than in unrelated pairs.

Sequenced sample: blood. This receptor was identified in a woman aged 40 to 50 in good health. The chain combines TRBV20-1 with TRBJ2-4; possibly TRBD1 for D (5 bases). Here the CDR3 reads CSARPTGPSGNMQDF. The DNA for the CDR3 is TGCAGTGCTAGACCCACAGGTCCCTCCGGAAACATGCAGGACTTC.